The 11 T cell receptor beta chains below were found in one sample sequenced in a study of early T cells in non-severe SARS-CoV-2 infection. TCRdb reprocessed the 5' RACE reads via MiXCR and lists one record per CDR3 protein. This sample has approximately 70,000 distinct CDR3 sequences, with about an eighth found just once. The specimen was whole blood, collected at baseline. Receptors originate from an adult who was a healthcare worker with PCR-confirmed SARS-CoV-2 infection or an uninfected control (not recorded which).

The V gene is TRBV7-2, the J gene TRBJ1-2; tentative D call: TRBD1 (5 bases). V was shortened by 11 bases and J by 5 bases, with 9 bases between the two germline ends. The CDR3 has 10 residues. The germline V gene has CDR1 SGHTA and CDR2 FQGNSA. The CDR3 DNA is TGTGCCCAGGGAGGGTATGGCTACACCTTC. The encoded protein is CAQGGYGYTF.

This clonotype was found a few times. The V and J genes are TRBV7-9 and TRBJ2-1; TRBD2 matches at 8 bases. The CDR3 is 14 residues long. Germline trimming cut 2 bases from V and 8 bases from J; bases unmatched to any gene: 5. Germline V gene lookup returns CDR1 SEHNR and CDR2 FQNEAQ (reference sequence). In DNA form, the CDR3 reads TGTGCCAGCAGCTTAAAGGGACTAGAACATGAGCAGTTCTTC. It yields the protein CASSLKGLEHEQFF.

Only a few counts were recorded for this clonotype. CDR3 protein: CASSLNKAEQETQYF. DNA of the CDR3: TGTGCCAGCAGCTTAAATAAGGCAGAACAAGAGACCCAGTACTTC. The chain carries TRBV7-6 and TRBJ2-5; no clear D gene. The V end lost 2 bases, the J end lost 2 bases, and 12 bases lay between the germline ends. The CDR3 runs to 15 residues. Germline CDR1 is SGHVS and CDR2 is FNYEAQ. Looking up the rest from reference TRBV7-6 and TRBJ2-5 gives the full variable domain: GAGVSQSPRYKVTKRGQDVALRCDPISGHVSLYWYRQALGQGPEFLTYFNYEAQQDKSGLPNDRFSAERPEGSISTLTIQRTEQRDSAMYRCASSLNKAEQETQYFGPGTRLLVL.

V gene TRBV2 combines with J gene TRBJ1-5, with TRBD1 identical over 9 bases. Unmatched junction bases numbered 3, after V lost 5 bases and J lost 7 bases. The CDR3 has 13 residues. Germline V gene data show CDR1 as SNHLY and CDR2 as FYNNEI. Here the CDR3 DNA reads TGTGCCAGCAGTTGGGACAGGGAACAGCCCCAGCATTTT. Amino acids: CASSWDREQPQHF.

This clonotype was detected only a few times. The CDR3 region is CSVEAGRGTEQFF. CDR3 DNA: TGCAGCGTTGAAGCGGGGCGCGGGACAGAGCAGTTCTTC. The V call is TRBV29-1, the J call TRBJ2-1; D possibly matches TRBD1 or TRBD2 (6 bases each). V lost 1 base and J 10 bases, leaving 14 bases between the germline ends. This CDR3 region has 13 residues. The V gene's germline CDR1 is SQVTM and CDR2 ANQGSEA.

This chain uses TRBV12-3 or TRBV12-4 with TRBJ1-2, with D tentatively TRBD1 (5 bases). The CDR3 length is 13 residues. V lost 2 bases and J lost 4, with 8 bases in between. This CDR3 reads CASSLQGIYGYTF. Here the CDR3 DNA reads TGTGCCAGCAGTTTACAGGGTATCTATGGCTACACCTTC.

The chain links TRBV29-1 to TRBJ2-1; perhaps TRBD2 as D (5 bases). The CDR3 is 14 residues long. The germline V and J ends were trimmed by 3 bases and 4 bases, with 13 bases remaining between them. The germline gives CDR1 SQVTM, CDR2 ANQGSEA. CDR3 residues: CSVDPSGRYNEQFF. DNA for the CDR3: TGCAGCGTTGACCCGTCGGGAAGGTACAATGAGCAGTTCTTC.

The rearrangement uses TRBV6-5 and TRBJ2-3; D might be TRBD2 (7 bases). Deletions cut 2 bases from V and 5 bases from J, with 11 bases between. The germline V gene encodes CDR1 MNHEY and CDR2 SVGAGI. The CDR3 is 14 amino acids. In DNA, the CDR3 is TGTGCCAGCAGTTACGGGGGGGCGGTAGATACGCAGTATTTT. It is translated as CASSYGGAVDTQYF.

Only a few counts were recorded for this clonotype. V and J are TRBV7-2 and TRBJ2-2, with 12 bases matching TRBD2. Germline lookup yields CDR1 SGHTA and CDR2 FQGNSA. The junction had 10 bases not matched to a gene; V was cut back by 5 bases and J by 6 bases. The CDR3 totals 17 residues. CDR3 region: CASSLILAGGEPGELFF. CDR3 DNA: TGTGCCAGCAGCCTCATTCTAGCGGGAGGGGAACCCGGGGAGCTGTTTTTT.

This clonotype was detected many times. CDR3 nucleotides: TGCAGTGCTGGAGCAGCGGGTGACTACAATGAGCAGTTCTTC. Translated, it gives CSAGAAGDYNEQFF. The V gene is TRBV20-1, the J gene TRBJ2-1, with D possibly matching TRBD2 (6 bases). The V gene lost 5 bases and the J gene lost 3 bases, with 14 bases spanning the gap. Per germline, CDR1 DFQATT and CDR2 SNEGSKA (reference sequence). The CDR3 runs to 14 residues.

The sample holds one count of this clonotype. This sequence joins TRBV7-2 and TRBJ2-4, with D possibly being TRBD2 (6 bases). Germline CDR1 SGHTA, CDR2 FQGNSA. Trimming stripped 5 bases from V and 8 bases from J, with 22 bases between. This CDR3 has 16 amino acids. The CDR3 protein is CASSLVGRPGGYIQYF. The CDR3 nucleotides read TGTGCCAGCAGCCTAGTGGGCAGGCCCGGGGGATACATTCAGTACTTC.